This entry describes one T cell receptor beta chain. There is no known antigen for this receptor. Base qualities are missing; no much larger clone stands one base away. The source of the sample is a study of blood T cells in healthy people across ages (dated by TCRdb to 2013 to 2016). As for the study more broadly: Template switching captured roughly one uniquely barcoded TCR beta cDNA molecule per two T cells in model experiments. Using deep sequencing normalized with unique cDNA molecular identifiers, the study measured how TCR beta repertoire diversity changes with age. The donors were divided into four age groups: young (average around 16 years), middle-aged (roughly 42), aged (approximately 62) and long-lived (roughly 88). To avoid experimental bias, donors of different ages were randomly spread across the sequencing lanes. Using the same blood draw, the study looked at two additional independent replicas of 1 million unique cDNA reads for two donors, one aged 18 to 30 and the other aged 80 or older.

The receptor library was made with 5' RACE. Sequenced on an Illumina HiSeq 2500. The second PCR ran for about 7 to 11 cycles and used a J-beta primer mix along with a sample-barcoded 5' primer. A template-switch 5' adaptor carrying 12 random nucleotides introduced a unique molecular identifier onto each TCR beta cDNA molecule. At least 3 million CDR3-containing paired-end reads were obtained from each sample. First-strand cDNA was synthesized from all RNA with the Mint cDNA synthesis kit, primed by a TRBC-specific oligonucleotide. After uracil-DNA glycosylase treatment, a first 18-cycle PCR used universal primers M1SS and BC2_uni_R on all cDNA. For the original study's pipeline: For normalization, 1 million high-quality reads were randomly selected from each sample, with every read carrying a distinct molecular identifier. Reads with shared molecular identifiers were discarded instead of being binned into consensus sequences. MiTCR, run with a Q25 quality threshold and the strictest error-elimination algorithm, handled CDR3 identification, clonotype clustering and error correction. A nonparametric unseen species model using Euler transformation provided a lower-bound estimate of total TCR beta diversity. Starting from the raw public reads, TCRdb applied fastp trimming at Q25, assembled clones with MiXCR and retained in-frame beta chains. A single entry per CDR3 protein holds the most common genes and DNA from its merged rows. Clone size and V and J calls follow TCRdb, not the original study. This sample lists fewer than 900,000 distinct CDR3 sequences; 35% to 45% were detected once. The ten largest clonotypes hold 20% of the sample.

Donors were 39 systemically healthy Caucasian individuals from Russia aged about 6 to 100 years. Roughly 10 milliliters of peripheral blood were drawn from each donor into EDTA-treated Vacutainer tubes. Ficoll-Paque density-gradient centrifugation was used to isolate PBMCs, with at least 6.5 million per sample. Total RNA was extracted from PBMCs with Trizol reagent, with at least 6 micrograms obtained per sample. Naive CD45RAhigh/CD27high T cell percentages were measured by flow cytometry on a PBMC aliquot from every donor. The CDR3 sequence holds 16 residues, the cysteine and phenylalanine included. The read is trimmed to its CDR3 DNA, 48 bases read in frame from base 1. The germline V gene provides CDR1 SGHTS and CDR2 YDEGEE. V loses 6 bases, J loses 0 bases, and the germline ends lie 19 bases apart. The full study reports these points: A strong correlation was found between observed TCR beta diversity and the percentage of naive T cells measured by flow cytometry. The CMV infection status of donors was not known, potentially confounding age-related changes in expanded clonotypes. Conclusive comparison of naive and antigen-experienced compartments was prevented by the profiling of bulk unsorted PBMCs. As age increased, observed TCR beta diversity per million T cells dropped in a roughly linear way, and a significant reduction was already evident by age about 40. Compared with the aged group, the long-lived group had more naive CD4+ T cells, fewer expanded clones and increased TCR diversity, suggesting age selection. Estimates of total diversity based on one million sequenced T cells were regarded as lower bounds and as underestimates.

The sequence was obtained from a woman in her fifties or sixties in good health. The specimen was blood. Recombination linked TRBV5-8 to TRBJ2-7; matching of 6 bases hints at TRBD1 as the D gene. The DNA sequence is TGTGCCAGCACTCCCCAATGGGGGCGAAACTCCTACGAGCAGTACTTC. Its translation is CASTPQWGRNSYEQYF.